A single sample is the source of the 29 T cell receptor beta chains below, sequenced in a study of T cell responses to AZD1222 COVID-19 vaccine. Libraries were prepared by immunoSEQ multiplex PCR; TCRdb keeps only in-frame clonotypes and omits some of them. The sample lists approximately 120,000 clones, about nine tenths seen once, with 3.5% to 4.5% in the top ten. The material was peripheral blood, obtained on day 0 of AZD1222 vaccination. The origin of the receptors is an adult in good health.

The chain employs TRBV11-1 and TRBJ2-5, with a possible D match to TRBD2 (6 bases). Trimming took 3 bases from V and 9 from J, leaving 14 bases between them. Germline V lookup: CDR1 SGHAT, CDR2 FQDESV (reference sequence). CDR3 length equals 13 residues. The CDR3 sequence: CASSFVLGEAQYF. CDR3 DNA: TGTGCCAGCAGCTTCGTTTTAGGGGAGGCCCAGTACTTC.

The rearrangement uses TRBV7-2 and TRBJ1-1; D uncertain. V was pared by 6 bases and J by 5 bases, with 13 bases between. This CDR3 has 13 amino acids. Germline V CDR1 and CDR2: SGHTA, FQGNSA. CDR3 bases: TGTGCCAGCAGTATACCTAGGTTGACTGAAGCTTTCTTT. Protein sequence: CASSIPRLTEAFF.

In DNA, the CDR3 is TGTGCCAGCACCTTAGATGACACAGGTCTAGGTAGGGGGAATTCACCCCTCCACTTT. Translated: CASTLDDTGLGRGNSPLHF. The genes are TRBV28 and TRBJ1-6; the D gene is possibly TRBD1 (6 bases). V was trimmed by 7 bases and J by 7 bases, leaving 29 bases between them. CDR1 MDHEN and CDR2 SYDVKM come from the germline V gene. The length of the CDR3 is 19 residues.

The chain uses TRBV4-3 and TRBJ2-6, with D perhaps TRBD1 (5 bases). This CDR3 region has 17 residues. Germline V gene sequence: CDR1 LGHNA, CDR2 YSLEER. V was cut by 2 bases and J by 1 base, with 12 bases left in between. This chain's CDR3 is CASSQQVGESGANVLTF. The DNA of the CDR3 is TGCGCCAGCAGCCAACAGGTAGGGGAATCTGGGGCCAACGTCCTGACTTTC.

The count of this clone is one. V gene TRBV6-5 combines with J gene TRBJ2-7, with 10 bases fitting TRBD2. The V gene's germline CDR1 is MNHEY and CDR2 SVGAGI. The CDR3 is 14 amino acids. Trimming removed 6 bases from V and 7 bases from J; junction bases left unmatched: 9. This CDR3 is CASRAGLATREQYF. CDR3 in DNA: TGTGCCAGCAGGGCGGGACTAGCGACTCGGGAGCAGTACTTC.

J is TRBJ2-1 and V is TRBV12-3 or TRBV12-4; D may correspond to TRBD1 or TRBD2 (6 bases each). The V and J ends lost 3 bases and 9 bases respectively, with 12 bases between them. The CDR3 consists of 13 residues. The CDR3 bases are TGTGCCAGCAGTTTGGGGGGCCCGGGTGAGCAGTTCTTC. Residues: CASSLGGPGEQFF.

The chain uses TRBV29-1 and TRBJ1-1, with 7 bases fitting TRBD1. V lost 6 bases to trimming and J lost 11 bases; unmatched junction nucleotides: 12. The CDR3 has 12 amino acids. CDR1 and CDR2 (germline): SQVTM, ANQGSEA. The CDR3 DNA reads TGCAGCGTCTCCATCCAGGGGGATATCGCTTTCTTT. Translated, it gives CSVSIQGDIAFF.

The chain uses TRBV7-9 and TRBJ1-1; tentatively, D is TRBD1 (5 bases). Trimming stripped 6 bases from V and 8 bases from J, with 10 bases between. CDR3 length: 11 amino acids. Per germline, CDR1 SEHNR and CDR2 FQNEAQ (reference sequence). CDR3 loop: CASSKGAEAFF. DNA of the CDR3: TGTGCCAGCAGTAAAGGGGCAGAAGCTTTCTTT.

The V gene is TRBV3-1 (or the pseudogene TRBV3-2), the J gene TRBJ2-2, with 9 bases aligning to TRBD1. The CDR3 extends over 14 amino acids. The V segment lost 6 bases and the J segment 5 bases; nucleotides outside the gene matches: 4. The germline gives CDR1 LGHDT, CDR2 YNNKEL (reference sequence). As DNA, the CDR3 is TGTGCCAGCAGGAGGACAGGGGCTACCGGGGAGCTGTTTTTT. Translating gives CASRRTGATGELFF.

The CDR3: CASSLARLAGGGTNTGELFF. The CDR3 DNA reads as TGTGCCAGCAGCTTAGCGCGACTAGCGGGAGGAGGTACGAACACCGGGGAGCTGTTTTTT. The chain joins TRBV7-2 to TRBJ2-2; 13 bases align to TRBD2. The V segment lost 0 bases and the J segment 0 bases; nucleotides outside the gene matches: 7. The CDR3 runs to 20 residues. Germline V CDR1 and CDR2: SGHTA, FQGNSA.

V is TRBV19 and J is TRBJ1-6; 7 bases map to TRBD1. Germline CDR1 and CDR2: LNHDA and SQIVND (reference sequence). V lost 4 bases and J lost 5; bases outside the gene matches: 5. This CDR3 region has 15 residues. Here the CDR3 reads CASSTPTGNNSPLHF. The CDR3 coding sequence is TGTGCCAGTAGTACCCCGACAGGGAATAATTCACCCCTCCACTTT.

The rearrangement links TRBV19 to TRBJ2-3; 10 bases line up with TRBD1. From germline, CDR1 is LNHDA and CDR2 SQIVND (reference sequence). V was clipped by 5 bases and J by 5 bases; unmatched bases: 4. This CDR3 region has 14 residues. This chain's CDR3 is CASSLGQGGDTQYF. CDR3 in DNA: TGTGCCAGTAGTCTTGGACAGGGGGGAGATACGCAGTATTTT.

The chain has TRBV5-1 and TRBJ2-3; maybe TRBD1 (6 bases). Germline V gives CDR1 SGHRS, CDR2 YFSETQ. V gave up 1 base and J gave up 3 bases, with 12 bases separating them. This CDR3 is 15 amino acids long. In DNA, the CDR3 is TGCGCCAGCAGCTTGATGGGACACACTACAGATACGCAGTATTTT. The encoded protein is CASSLMGHTTDTQYF.

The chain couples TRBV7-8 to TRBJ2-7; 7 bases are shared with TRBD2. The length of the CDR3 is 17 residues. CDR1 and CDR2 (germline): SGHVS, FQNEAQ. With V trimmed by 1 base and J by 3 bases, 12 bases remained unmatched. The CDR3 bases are TGTGCCAGCAGCTTAGGGGTTCAGCGGGGTGGCCACTACGAGCAGTACTTC. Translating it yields CASSLGVQRGGHYEQYF.

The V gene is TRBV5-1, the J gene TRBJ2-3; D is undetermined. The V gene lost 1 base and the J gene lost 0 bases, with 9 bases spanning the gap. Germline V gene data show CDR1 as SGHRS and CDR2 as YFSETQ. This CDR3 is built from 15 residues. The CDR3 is CASSLRASSTDTQYF. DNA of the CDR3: TGCGCCAGCAGCTTGCGGGCCTCTAGCACAGATACGCAGTATTTT.

The CDR3 nucleotides read TGTGCCACCAGTGATACCCGCGAGGGCCACACTGAAGCTTTCTTT. Translating it yields CATSDTREGHTEAFF. The chain has TRBV24-1 and TRBJ1-1; D call uncertain. Germline values: CDR1 KGHDR, CDR2 SFDVKD. V lost 3 bases to trimming and J lost 3 bases, with 13 bases between them. The CDR3 covers 15 residues.

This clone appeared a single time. CDR3: CASSSTGNRGTTSNYGYTF. The CDR3 nucleotides read TGTGCCAGCTCATCTACGGGAAACAGGGGGACGACATCCAACTATGGCTACACCTTC. The chain combines TRBV18 with TRBJ1-2, with 8 nucleotides matching TRBD1. J lost 2 bases, V lost 5 bases, and 19 bases had no gene match. This CDR3 spans 19 amino acids. CDR1 is KGHSH and CDR2 is LQKENI in the germline V gene.

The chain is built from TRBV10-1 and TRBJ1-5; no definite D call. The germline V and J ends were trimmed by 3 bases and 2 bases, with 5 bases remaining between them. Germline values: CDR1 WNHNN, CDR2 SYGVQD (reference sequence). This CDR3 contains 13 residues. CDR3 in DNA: TGCGCCAGCAGTGATAACGGCAATCAGCCCCAGCATTTT. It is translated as CASSDNGNQPQHF.

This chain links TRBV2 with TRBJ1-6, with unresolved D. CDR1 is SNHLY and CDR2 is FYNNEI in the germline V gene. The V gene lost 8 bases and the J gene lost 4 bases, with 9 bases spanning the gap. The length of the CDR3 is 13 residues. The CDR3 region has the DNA TGTGCCAGCGTCGCCGATTATAATTCACCCCTCCACTTT. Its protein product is CASVADYNSPLHF.

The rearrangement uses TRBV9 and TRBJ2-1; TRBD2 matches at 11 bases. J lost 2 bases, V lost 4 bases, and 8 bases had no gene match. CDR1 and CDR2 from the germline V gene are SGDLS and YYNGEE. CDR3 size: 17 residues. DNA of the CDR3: TGTGCCAGCAGCTTCCGACTAGCGGGGAGGACCTACAATGAGCAGTTCTTC. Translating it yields CASSFRLAGRTYNEQFF.

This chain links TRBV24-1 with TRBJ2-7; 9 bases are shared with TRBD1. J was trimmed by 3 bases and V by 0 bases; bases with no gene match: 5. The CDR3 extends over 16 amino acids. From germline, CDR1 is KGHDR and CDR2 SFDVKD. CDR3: CATSDLGPTGGYEQYF. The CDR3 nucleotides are TGTGCCACCAGTGATTTGGGCCCGACAGGGGGCTACGAGCAGTACTTC.

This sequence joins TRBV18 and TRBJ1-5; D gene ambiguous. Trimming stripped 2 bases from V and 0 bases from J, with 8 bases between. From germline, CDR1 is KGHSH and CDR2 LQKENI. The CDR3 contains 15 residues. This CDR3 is CASSPTGDSNQPQHF. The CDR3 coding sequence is TGTGCCAGCTCACCAACCGGCGATAGCAATCAGCCCCAGCATTTT.

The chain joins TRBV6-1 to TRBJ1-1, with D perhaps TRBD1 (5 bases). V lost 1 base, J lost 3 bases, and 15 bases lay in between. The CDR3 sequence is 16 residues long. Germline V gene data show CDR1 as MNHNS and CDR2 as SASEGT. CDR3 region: CASSEVGTPRDTEAFF. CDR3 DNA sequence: TGTGCCAGCAGTGAAGTGGGGACCCCGCGGGACACTGAAGCTTTCTTT.

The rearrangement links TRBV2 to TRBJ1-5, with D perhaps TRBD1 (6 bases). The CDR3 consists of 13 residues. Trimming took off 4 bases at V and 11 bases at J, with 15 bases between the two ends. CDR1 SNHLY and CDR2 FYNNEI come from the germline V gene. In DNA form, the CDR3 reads TGTGCCAGCAGTGCACAGGGCGGTAGGGCCCAGCATTTT. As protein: CASSAQGGRAQHF.

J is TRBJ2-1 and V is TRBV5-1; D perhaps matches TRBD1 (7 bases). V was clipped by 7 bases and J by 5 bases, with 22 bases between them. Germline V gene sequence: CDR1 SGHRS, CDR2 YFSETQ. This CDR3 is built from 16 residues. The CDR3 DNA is TGCGCCAGCGGTACCGGGCCAGGGGGGATCGACAATGAGCAGTTCTTC. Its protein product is CASGTGPGGIDNEQFF.

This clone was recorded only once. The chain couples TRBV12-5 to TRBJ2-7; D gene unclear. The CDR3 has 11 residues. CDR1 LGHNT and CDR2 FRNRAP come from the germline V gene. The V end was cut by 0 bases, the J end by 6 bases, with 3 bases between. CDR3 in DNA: TGTGCTAGTGGTTTGGTGGGCGAGCAGTACTTC. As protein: CASGLVGEQYF.

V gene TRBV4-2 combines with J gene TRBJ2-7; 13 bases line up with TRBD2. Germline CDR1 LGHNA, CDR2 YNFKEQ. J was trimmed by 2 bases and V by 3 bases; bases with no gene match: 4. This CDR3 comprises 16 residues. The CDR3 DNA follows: TGTGCCAGCAGCCAGGAACTAGCGGGGGGGGCCTACGAGCAGTACTTC. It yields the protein CASSQELAGGAYEQYF.

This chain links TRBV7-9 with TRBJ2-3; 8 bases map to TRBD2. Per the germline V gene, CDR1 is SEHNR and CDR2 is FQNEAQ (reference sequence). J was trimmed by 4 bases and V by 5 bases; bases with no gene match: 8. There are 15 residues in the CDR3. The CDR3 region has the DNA TGTGCCAGCAGCACTCCGGGACTAGTCCCAGATACGCAGTATTTT. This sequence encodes CASSTPGLVPDTQYF.

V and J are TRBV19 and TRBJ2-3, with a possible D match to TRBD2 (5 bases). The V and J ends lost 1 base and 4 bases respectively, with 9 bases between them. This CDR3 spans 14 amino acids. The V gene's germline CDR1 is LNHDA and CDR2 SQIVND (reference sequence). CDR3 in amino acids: CASSIGLAADTQYF. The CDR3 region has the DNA TGTGCCAGTAGTATAGGGCTAGCAGCAGATACGCAGTATTTT.